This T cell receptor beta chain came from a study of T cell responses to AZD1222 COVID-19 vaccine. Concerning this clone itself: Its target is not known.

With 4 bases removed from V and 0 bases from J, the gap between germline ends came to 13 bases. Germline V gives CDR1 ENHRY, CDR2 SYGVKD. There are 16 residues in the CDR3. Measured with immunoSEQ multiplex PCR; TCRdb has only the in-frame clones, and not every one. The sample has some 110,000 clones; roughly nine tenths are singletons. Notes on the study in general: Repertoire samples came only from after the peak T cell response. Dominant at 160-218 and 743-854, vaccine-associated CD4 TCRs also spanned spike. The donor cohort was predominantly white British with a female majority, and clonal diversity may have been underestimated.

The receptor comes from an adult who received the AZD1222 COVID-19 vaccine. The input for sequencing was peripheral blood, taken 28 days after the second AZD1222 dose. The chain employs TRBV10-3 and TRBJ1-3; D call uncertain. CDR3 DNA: TGTGCCATCAGTGGCTTCAGCGTCCACTCTGGAAACACCATATATTTT. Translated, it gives CAISGFSVHSGNTIYF.